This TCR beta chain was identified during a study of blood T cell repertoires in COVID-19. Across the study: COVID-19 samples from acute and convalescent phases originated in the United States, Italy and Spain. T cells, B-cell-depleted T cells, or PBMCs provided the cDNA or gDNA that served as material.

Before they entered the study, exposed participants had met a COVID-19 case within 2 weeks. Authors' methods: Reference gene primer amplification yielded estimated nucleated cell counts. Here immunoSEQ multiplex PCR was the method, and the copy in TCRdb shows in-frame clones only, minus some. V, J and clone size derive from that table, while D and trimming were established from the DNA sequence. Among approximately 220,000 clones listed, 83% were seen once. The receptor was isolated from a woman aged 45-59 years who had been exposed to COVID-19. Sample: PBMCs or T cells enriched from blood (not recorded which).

The CDR3 sequence is CASSLGQGEYGYTF. For the CDR3, the DNA is TGTGCCAGCAGCTTGGGACAGGGGGAATATGGCTACACCTTC. The chain joins TRBV11-2 to TRBJ1-2; 11 bases match TRBD1. Germline V CDR1 and CDR2: SGHAT, FQNNGV. Losses at the gene ends were 3 bases for V and 5 bases for J; bases not matched to a gene: 2. The CDR3 is made up of 14 amino acids.